The entry that follows covers one TCR beta chain sequence. Its cognate antigen is unknown. Germline and junction disagree at one end, which may indicate a read error. The entry originates in a study of T cells in Graves' hyperthyroidism and ophthalmopathy. The source material, RNA transcripts, was used to amplify TCR beta CDR3 regions. HTBI primers drove first-round RT-PCR of the TCR CDR3. TCRdb independently ran MiXCR on the multiplex PCR reads; one entry per CDR3 protein. The repertoire includes hundreds of thousands of distinct CDR3 sequences, 35% to 40% of them detected once, and about 8.9% sits in the top ten. Findings of the study overall: Classification by a 13 V-J model distinguished ophthalmopathy from stable hyperthyroidism. Most clonotypes that expanded in the thyroid above 0.001 also showed up in blood.

With a duration under 2 months, the hyperthyroidism was newly diagnosed in patients aged 18 to 65. Diagnosing involved the use of clinical symptoms, serum thyroxine and TRAb, thyroid ultrasound and orbital computed tomography. Germline V gene lookup returns CDR1 MGHRA and CDR2 YSYEKL. The CDR3 length is 14 residues. Sequenced material: blood. This TCR was sampled from a man between 18 and 35 years old with Graves' hyperthyroidism. The chain joins TRBV4-1 to TRBJ1-5, with TRBD1 matching 7 bases. The chain's CDR3 is CASSQEQGSQPQHF. CDR3 bases: TGTGCCAGCAGCCAGGAACAGGGGAGTCAGCCCCAGCATTTT.